This passage covers 24 T cell receptor beta chains from one sample sequenced in a study of blood T cell repertoires in COVID-19. The repertoire was sequenced with immunoSEQ multiplex PCR; TCRdb's copy has only in-frame clones and lacks some. This repertoire shows 160,000 or so clones, less than 90% found once; its top ten account for nearly 8%. The sequencing input was PBMCs or T cells enriched from blood (not recorded which). Receptor source: a woman aged 45 to 65 who had recovered from COVID-19.

In this sample, this clone turned up many times. V usage is TRBV4-3 and J usage is TRBJ2-5; TRBD2 matches 10 bases. Trimming at V came to 0 bases and at J to 7 bases, leaving 11 bases not matched to a gene. CDR3 size: 17 residues. Germline lookup yields CDR1 LGHNA and CDR2 YSLEER. CDR3 bases: TGCGCCAGCAGCCAAGACCCCCAAGCTAGCGGGGGAGGGACCCAGTACTTC. It specifies CASSQDPQASGGGTQYF.

The V and J genes are TRBV11-1 and TRBJ2-5; 8 bases fit TRBD1. Looked up from germline, CDR1 is SGHAT and CDR2 is FQDESV (reference sequence). CDR3 length: 13 residues. Trimming cost V 5 bases and J 14 bases; bases outside gene matches: 13. The CDR3 DNA reads as TGTGCCAGCAGCCTCAGACAGGGGCTGTTGGAATACTTC. Amino acids: CASSLRQGLLEYF.

V usage is TRBV7-3 and J usage is TRBJ2-1; 7 nucleotides line up with TRBD1. This CDR3 has 16 amino acids. Per the germline V gene, CDR1 is SGHTA and CDR2 is FQGTGA. V lost 2 bases and J lost 2; bases outside the gene matches: 6. The CDR3 here is CASSLEGGVPYNEQFF. The DNA for the CDR3 is TGTGCCAGCAGCTTAGAAGGGGGCGTACCCTACAATGAGCAGTTCTTC.

V gene TRBV19 combines with J gene TRBJ2-7; 8 nucleotides align to TRBD2. The germline gives CDR1 LNHDA, CDR2 SQIVND (reference sequence). With 7 bases clipped from V and 5 bases from J, the junction kept 13 bases outside the gene matches. The CDR3 consists of 15 residues. The CDR3 loop reads CASKTAGALGNEQYF. As DNA, the CDR3 is TGTGCCAGTAAGACAGCGGGGGCCCTAGGGAACGAGCAGTACTTC.

The chain recombines TRBV10-3 with TRBJ2-1; no firm D call. Germline loops: CDR1 ENHRY, CDR2 SYGVKD. This CDR3 has 12 amino acids. V was pared by 3 bases and J by 10 bases, with 10 bases between. In DNA form, the CDR3 reads TGTGCCATCAGTGAAATGACTGTCGAGCAGTTCTTC. As protein: CAISEMTVEQFF.

The chain couples TRBV6-2 or TRBV6-3 to TRBJ2-1; possible D gene TRBD1, 6 bases. V lost 0 bases, J lost 6 bases, and 15 bases lay in between. In germline, CDR1 is MNHEY, CDR2 SVGEGT. This CDR3 region has 16 residues. The CDR3 protein is CASSYSTWRGGNEQFF. The CDR3 bases are TGTGCCAGCAGTTACTCGACCTGGAGAGGGGGCAATGAGCAGTTCTTC.

The gene calls are TRBV27 and TRBJ2-2, with 8 bases fitting TRBD1. The germline V gene encodes CDR1 MNHEY and CDR2 SMNVEV (reference sequence). CDR3 length: 16 amino acids. The J segment lost 6 bases and the V segment lost 2 bases, leaving 8 bases of the junction unmatched. The CDR3 sequence is CASSLIQGDGSGELFF. The DNA for the CDR3 is TGTGCCAGCAGTTTAATACAGGGGGATGGGTCCGGGGAGCTGTTTTTT.

This clone was counted a single time. The CDR3 DNA reads TGTGCCAGCAGTTTCTCGGACAGGGCCCACACTGAAGCTTTCTTT. It translates to CASSFSDRAHTEAFF. The chain employs TRBV28 and TRBJ1-1, with 8 bases fitting TRBD1. V dropped 3 bases and J dropped 3; count of bases not matched to a gene: 6. CDR1 and CDR2 from the germline V gene are MDHEN and SYDVKM. The CDR3 extends over 15 amino acids.

The rearrangement links TRBV20-1 to TRBJ2-7; D may be TRBD1 (6 bases). The CDR3 runs to 11 residues. Trimming shortened V by 5 bases and J by 6 bases, and 11 bases separated the two germline ends. Germline loops: CDR1 DFQATT, CDR2 SNEGSKA (reference sequence). CDR3 nucleotides: TGCAGTGCTCTTTCAGGGGCCGAGCAGTACTTC. Translated, it gives CSALSGAEQYF.

This clone was counted a single time. The gene calls are TRBV9 and TRBJ1-3; no definite D call. Between the trimmed V and J ends, which lost 3 bases and 4 bases, there was a span of 11 bases. The CDR3 runs 14 residues. CDR1 and CDR2 (germline): SGDLS, YYNGEE. CDR3 sequence reads: CASSGTFEGNTIYF. The CDR3 nucleotides read TGTGCCAGCAGCGGAACGTTCGAGGGAAACACCATATATTTT.

The genes are TRBV5-1 and TRBJ1-2; D unresolved. Trimming shortened V by 0 bases and J by 8 bases, and 11 bases separated the two germline ends. The CDR3 consists of 13 residues. Looked up from germline, CDR1 is SGHRS and CDR2 is YFSETQ. CDR3 loop: CASSLVGGSGYTF. CDR3 nucleotides: TGCGCCAGCAGCTTGGTGGGAGGTTCGGGCTACACCTTC.

This chain joins TRBV28 and TRBJ1-5, with D possibly being TRBD1 (5 bases). V dropped 3 bases and J dropped 4 bases, with 7 bases sitting between them. The germline V gene has CDR1 MDHEN and CDR2 SYDVKM. This CDR3 contains 13 residues. The CDR3 region is CASSLTANQPQHF. DNA for the CDR3: TGTGCCAGCAGTTTGACAGCTAATCAGCCCCAGCATTTT.

This chain links TRBV5-1 with TRBJ1-2; weak D call: TRBD1 (6 bases). Germline V gives CDR1 SGHRS, CDR2 YFSETQ. Trimming cost V 2 bases and J 8 bases, with 13 bases left between them. The CDR3 runs to 13 residues. The CDR3 reads CASSFGGARGYTF. The CDR3, as DNA: TGCGCCAGCAGCTTCGGGGGGGCGCGAGGCTACACCTTC.

This clone has only a few counts. The J gene is TRBJ1-4, the V gene TRBV19, with 9 bases identical to TRBD1. This CDR3 has 18 amino acids. Germline V gives CDR1 LNHDA, CDR2 SQIVND (reference sequence). The ends lost 4 bases at V and 5 bases at J; junction bases unmatched: 14. The CDR3 loop reads CASSTRTGTGRDNEKLFF. The CDR3 DNA reads TGTGCCAGTAGTACCCGAACTGGGACAGGGAGAGACAATGAAAAACTGTTTTTT.

V usage is TRBV5-4 and J usage is TRBJ1-4; D unresolved. Trimming stripped 5 bases from V and 2 bases from J, with 19 bases between. Germline CDR1 SGHNT, CDR2 YYREEE (reference sequence). The CDR3 extends over 17 amino acids. The DNA for the CDR3 is TGTGCCAGCAGTCGTTCCGCGAGTGCGGGCACTAATGAAAAACTGTTTTTT. This translates into CASSRSASAGTNEKLFF.

The chain combines TRBV5-4 with TRBJ2-7; weak D call: TRBD2 (5 bases). Germline assignment: CDR1 SGHNT and CDR2 YYREEE (reference sequence). Trimming removed 1 base from V and 6 bases from J, with 14 bases in between. The CDR3 spans 14 residues. The CDR3 region has the DNA TGTGCCAGCAGCTTGTCGGTACTAGTGCGCGAGCAGTACTTC. As protein: CASSLSVLVREQYF.

The chain employs TRBV7-2 and TRBJ2-1; no definite D call. Trimming left V 1 base short and J 9 bases short, with 10 bases between. The CDR3 is made up of 13 amino acids. Germline V CDR1 and CDR2: SGHTA, FQGNSA. The CDR3 is CASSLEIVAEQFF. CDR3 in DNA: TGTGCCAGCAGCTTAGAGATTGTGGCTGAGCAGTTCTTC.

This chain uses TRBV14 with TRBJ2-3; 8 bases are shared with TRBD2. The CDR3 extends over 16 amino acids. With 4 bases clipped from V and 8 bases from J, the junction kept 14 bases outside the gene matches. Germline assignment: CDR1 SGHDN and CDR2 FVKESK. The CDR3 is CASSPLAGGAMGTQYF. The CDR3 coding sequence is TGTGCCAGCAGCCCCCTCGCGGGAGGAGCTATGGGTACGCAGTATTTT.

The chain uses TRBV5-6 and TRBJ2-7; D perhaps matches TRBD1 (6 bases). V lost 3 bases and J 3 bases, leaving 13 bases between the germline ends. In germline, CDR1 is SGHDT, CDR2 YYEEEE. The CDR3 is 14 amino acids. CDR3 nucleotides: TGTGCCAGCAGCTGGGGGCAGGGTAGCTACGAGCAGTACTTC. It translates to CASSWGQGSYEQYF. Supplemented by reference TRBV5-6 and TRBJ2-7, the full variable domain reads DAGVTQSPTHLIKTRGQQVTLRCSPKSGHDTVSWYQQALGQGPQFIFQYYEEEERQRGNFPDRFSGHQFPNYSSELNVNALLLGDSALYLCASSWGQGSYEQYFGPGTRLTVT.

The V and J genes are TRBV6-2 or TRBV6-3 and TRBJ2-1; D unresolved. V was clipped by 3 bases and J by 4 bases, with 7 bases between them. There are 13 residues in the CDR3. CDR1 MNHEY and CDR2 SVGEGT come from the germline V gene. The chain's CDR3 is CASSYTGYNEQFF. In DNA form, the CDR3 reads TGTGCCAGCAGTTATACGGGTTACAATGAGCAGTTCTTC.

The chain uses TRBV18 and TRBJ2-1, with D possibly TRBD1 on 6 matching bases. With 6 bases removed from V and 0 bases from J, the gap between germline ends came to 9 bases. Germline values: CDR1 KGHSH, CDR2 LQKENI. The CDR3 spans 14 residues. The CDR3 region has the DNA TGTGCCAGCTCGGGGGCTGGCTCCTACAATGAGCAGTTCTTC. It encodes CASSGAGSYNEQFF.

The rearrangement links TRBV7-2 to TRBJ2-3, with TRBD2 matching over 7 bases. The CDR3 loop spans 14 amino acids. V was pared by 3 bases and J by 4 bases, with 4 bases of the junction left unmatched. The germline V gene encodes CDR1 SGHTA and CDR2 FQGNSA. CDR3 DNA sequence: TGTGCCAGCAGCTTCGGCGGGAGCTCAGATACGCAGTATTTT. Translating it yields CASSFGGSSDTQYF.

This clone was recorded only once. The chain uses TRBV10-3 and TRBJ2-3; D gene unclear. Germline loops: CDR1 ENHRY, CDR2 SYGVKD. V was cut by 8 bases and J by 3 bases, with 6 bases left in between. The CDR3 runs to 11 residues. CDR3 region: CAISITDTQYF. The DNA of the CDR3 is TGTGCCATCTCAATTACAGATACGCAGTATTTT.

V is TRBV13 and J is TRBJ1-3, with D possibly being TRBD1 (5 bases). Germline-derived CDR1 and CDR2 are PRHDT and FYEKMQ (reference sequence). Trimming removed 7 bases at V and 2 bases at J, with 12 bases between. The CDR3 loop spans 14 amino acids. For the CDR3, the DNA is TGTGCCAGCAACCCGTGGGGGGCTGGAAACACCATATATTTT. It encodes CASNPWGAGNTIYF.